This is a list of T cell receptor beta chains from one sample in a study of cytomegalovirus exposure and HLA in healthy donors. Data came from immunoSEQ multiplex PCR; TCRdb stores just in-frame clones and leaves some out. The table includes roughly 120,000 clones, around nine tenths detected once. The specimen sequenced was PBMCs. The receptors stem from a woman aged 18-29 years in good health and CMV-seropositive. Each CDR3 is given with its conserved first and last residue. A D gene is named only where the DNA matches it firmly. Clone size, where shown, is once, few, many, or a class for clones that have expanded.

d_gene: TRBD2
j_gene: TRBJ2-3
abundance: few
v_gene: TRBV5-1
CDR3nt: TGCGCCAGCAGCTTGGTGGGACTAGCGGGGACAGATACGCAGTATTTT
CDR3aa: CASSLVGLAGTDTQYF

d_gene: -
j_gene: TRBJ2-7
abundance: -
v_gene: TRBV14
CDR3nt: TGTGCCAGCAGCCAAGCCAGGGTAAGCGAGCAGTACTTC
CDR3aa: CASSQARVSEQYF

d_gene: -
j_gene: TRBJ1-6
abundance: few
v_gene: TRBV19
CDR3nt: TGTGCCAGTAGTACCAGGATAAGGTCACCCCTCCACTTT
CDR3aa: CASSTRIRSPLHF

d_gene: TRBD1
j_gene: TRBJ1-4
abundance: -
v_gene: TRBV5-1
CDR3nt: TGCGCCAGCAGCTTTGGGGACAGTTCTAATGAAAAACTGTTTTTT
CDR3aa: CASSFGDSSNEKLFF

d_gene: -
j_gene: TRBJ1-6
abundance: -
v_gene: TRBV27
CDR3nt: TGTGCCAGCAGTTTTGTCAGGTCTACCAATTCACCCCTCCACTTT
CDR3aa: CASSFVRSTNSPLHF

d_gene: TRBD1
j_gene: TRBJ2-7
abundance: -
v_gene: TRBV5-1
CDR3nt: TGCGCCAGCAGCCTAAGGACAGGGGGAAGTGGAGAGCAGTACTTC
CDR3aa: CASSLRTGGSGEQYF

d_gene: -
j_gene: TRBJ1-2
abundance: -
v_gene: TRBV7-8
CDR3nt: TGTGCCAGCAGCTCCACCGGAGGGTATGGCTACACCTTC
CDR3aa: CASSSTGGYGYTF

d_gene: -
j_gene: TRBJ2-1
abundance: -
v_gene: TRBV11-2
CDR3nt: TGTGCCAGCAGCCCCTCGAGGAGCGGTCATGAGCAGTTCTTC
CDR3aa: CASSPSRSGHEQFF

d_gene: -
j_gene: TRBJ1-4
abundance: -
v_gene: TRBV4-1
CDR3nt: TGCGCCAGCAGCCAAGGCGTCCCGGGGGCAACTAATGAAAAACTGTTTTTT
CDR3aa: CASSQGVPGATNEKLFF

d_gene: TRBD1
j_gene: TRBJ2-3
abundance: -
v_gene: TRBV4-1
CDR3nt: TGCGCCAGCAGCCCTTACGACAGGGGCACAGATACGCAGTATTTT
CDR3aa: CASSPYDRGTDTQYF

d_gene: -
j_gene: TRBJ2-7
abundance: -
v_gene: TRBV6-6
CDR3nt: TGTGCCAGCAGTATGGGATTGGGGGGCGAGCAGTACTTC
CDR3aa: CASSMGLGGEQYF

d_gene: TRBD2
j_gene: TRBJ2-3
abundance: once
v_gene: TRBV18
CDR3nt: TGTGCCAGCTCACCTGGACTAGCAGAGATTAATACGCAGTATTTT
CDR3aa: CASSPGLAEINTQYF

d_gene: -
j_gene: TRBJ2-3
abundance: -
v_gene: TRBV6-1
CDR3nt: TGTGCCAGCAGTGAACTTAGCGGAAGCACAGATACGCAGTATTTT
CDR3aa: CASSELSGSTDTQYF

d_gene: -
j_gene: TRBJ1-3
abundance: many
v_gene: TRBV11-3
CDR3nt: TGTGCCAGCTCAGATTTAAGCTCTGGAAACACCATATATTTT
CDR3aa: CASSDLSSGNTIYF

d_gene: -
j_gene: TRBJ1-1
abundance: -
v_gene: TRBV12-5
CDR3nt: TGTGCTAGTGGTTTCCAACAGGGACCTGAAGCTTTCTTT
CDR3aa: CASGFQQGPEAFF

d_gene: TRBD2
j_gene: TRBJ2-1
abundance: -
v_gene: TRBV5-1
CDR3nt: TGCGCCAGCAGCTTGGGACCTAGCGGGGGAGTCGAGGAGCAGTTCTTC
CDR3aa: CASSLGPSGGVEEQFF

d_gene: -
j_gene: TRBJ1-1
abundance: -
v_gene: TRBV30
CDR3nt: TGTGCCTGGGGAAACAGGAAGAACACTGAAGCTTTCTTT
CDR3aa: CAWGNRKNTEAFF

d_gene: -
j_gene: TRBJ2-1
abundance: -
v_gene: TRBV5-1
CDR3nt: TGCGCCAGCAGCTTGGAGGGGGTAGGCTCCTACAATGAGCAGTTCTTC
CDR3aa: CASSLEGVGSYNEQFF

d_gene: -
j_gene: TRBJ1-2
abundance: once
v_gene: TRBV4-1
CDR3nt: TGCGCCAGCAGCCAAGAGAAAGAGGACTATGGCTACACCTTC
CDR3aa: CASSQEKEDYGYTF

d_gene: -
j_gene: TRBJ2-3
abundance: -
v_gene: TRBV5-1
CDR3nt: TGCGCCAGCAGCTTGGGAGGAGAGGTCACAGATACGCAGTATTTT
CDR3aa: CASSLGGEVTDTQYF

d_gene: -
j_gene: TRBJ2-5
abundance: -
v_gene: TRBV5-1
CDR3nt: TGCGCCAGCAGCTTCTCAACAGGGCGGGAGACCCAGTACTTC
CDR3aa: CASSFSTGRETQYF

d_gene: TRBD2
j_gene: TRBJ2-5
abundance: -
v_gene: TRBV5-6
CDR3nt: TGTGCCAGCAGCTTGGCGGGACTAGAGCACGAGACCCAGTACTTC
CDR3aa: CASSLAGLEHETQYF

d_gene: -
j_gene: TRBJ2-3
abundance: -
v_gene: TRBV5-1
CDR3nt: TGCGCCAGCAGCTTTAGGGCAGGGGCCGGGCAAGATACGCAGTATTTT
CDR3aa: CASSFRAGAGQDTQYF

d_gene: -
j_gene: TRBJ1-6
abundance: few
v_gene: TRBV5-1
CDR3nt: TGCGCCAGCAGCTTGGACTGGGCCCGAAATTCACCCCTCCACTTT
CDR3aa: CASSLDWARNSPLHF

d_gene: TRBD1
j_gene: TRBJ2-3
abundance: -
v_gene: TRBV7-9
CDR3nt: TGTGCCAGCAGCTTCGGGACAGGGAGCACAGATACGCAGTATTTT
CDR3aa: CASSFGTGSTDTQYF

d_gene: -
j_gene: TRBJ1-5
abundance: -
v_gene: TRBV15
CDR3nt: TGTGCCACCAGCCCAGGGATCCAGCCCCAGCATTTT
CDR3aa: CATSPGIQPQHF

d_gene: TRBD1
j_gene: TRBJ2-2
abundance: -
v_gene: TRBV9
CDR3nt: TGTGCCAGCAGCACCCTGGGACAGGGAAGCGCCGGGGAGCTGTTTTTT
CDR3aa: CASSTLGQGSAGELFF

d_gene: -
j_gene: TRBJ2-2
abundance: -
v_gene: TRBV7-2
CDR3nt: TGTGCCAGCAGCTTCTACAGGGCGAACACCGGGGAGCTGTTTTTT
CDR3aa: CASSFYRANTGELFF

d_gene: TRBD2
j_gene: TRBJ2-1
abundance: -
v_gene: TRBV6-6
CDR3nt: TGTGCCAGCAGTTACCCCCTAGCGGGCGTTAAAAATGAGCAGTTCTTC
CDR3aa: CASSYPLAGVKNEQFF

d_gene: TRBD1
j_gene: TRBJ2-5
abundance: -
v_gene: TRBV7-2
CDR3nt: TGTGCCAGCAGCGGCCGACAGGGGGGCACCGAGACCCAGTACTTC
CDR3aa: CASSGRQGGTETQYF

d_gene: -
j_gene: TRBJ2-6
abundance: -
v_gene: TRBV6-5
CDR3nt: TGTGCCAGCAGTTACGGTTACCAGTCTGGGGCCAACGTCCTGACTTTC
CDR3aa: CASSYGYQSGANVLTF

d_gene: TRBD2
j_gene: TRBJ2-3
abundance: -
v_gene: TRBV5-4
CDR3nt: TGTGCCAGCACCCGGCGGATAGCGGGAGTTCAACTAAGTGAGACGCAGTATTTT
CDR3aa: CASTRRIAGVQLSETQYF

d_gene: -
j_gene: TRBJ2-7
abundance: -
v_gene: TRBV5-1
CDR3nt: TGCGCCAGCAGCTTGACCCCAGGGATCTCCTACGAGCAGTACTTC
CDR3aa: CASSLTPGISYEQYF

d_gene: -
j_gene: TRBJ1-1
abundance: once
v_gene: TRBV9
CDR3nt: TGTGCCAGCAGCCCTCGTGGACAGATCAACACTGAAGCTTTCTTT
CDR3aa: CASSPRGQINTEAFF

d_gene: TRBD1
j_gene: TRBJ2-7
abundance: -
v_gene: TRBV30
CDR3nt: TGTGCCTGGAGGGGACAGGGGAACTACGAGCAGTACTTC
CDR3aa: CAWRGQGNYEQYF